One sample yielded the 6 T cell receptor beta chains listed below, sequenced in a study of CD8 T cells in Susac syndrome. Roughly 0.5 to 1 ug RNA was reverse transcribed with random hexamers. TCRdb fed the immunoSEQ multiplex PCR reads into MiXCR, producing one record per CDR3 protein. The sample lists over 350,000 distinct CDR3 sequences, more than 80% occurring once. The specimen was CD8+ T cells from PBMCs. These receptors all stem from a human donor with multiple sclerosis.

The rearrangement joins TRBV29-1 to TRBJ2-4; D may be TRBD2 (5 bases). The CDR3 consists of 16 residues. Germline V gives CDR1 SQVTM, CDR2 ANQGSEA. Trimming shortened V by 0 bases and J by 1 base, and 13 bases separated the two germline ends. CDR3 nucleotide sequence: TGCAGCGTTGAAGATGGGGAGAGAGCGGCCAAAAACATTCAGTACTTC. Amino acid sequence: CSVEDGERAAKNIQYF.

The chain is built from TRBV14 and TRBJ1-1, with a weak D call TRBD1 (5 bases). CDR1 SGHDN and CDR2 FVKESK come from the germline V gene. CDR3 length equals 13 residues. Trimming stripped 3 bases from V and 4 bases from J, with 9 bases between. Here the CDR3 reads CASSHRGGTEAFF. The CDR3 nucleotides are TGTGCCAGCAGCCATCGGGGGGGCACTGAAGCTTTCTTT.

This chain links TRBV20-1 with TRBJ1-1; 9 bases are shared with TRBD1. Germline trimming cut 6 bases from V and 3 bases from J; bases unmatched to any gene: 2. The CDR3 length is 12 residues. CDR1 and CDR2 (germline): DFQATT, SNEGSKA (reference sequence). The CDR3 here is CSARTGDTEAFF. The CDR3 region has the DNA TGCAGTGCGCGGACAGGGGACACTGAAGCTTTCTTT.

The chain recombines TRBV5-5 with TRBJ2-6; D is undetermined. This CDR3 is built from 17 residues. CDR1 and CDR2 from the germline V gene are SGHKS and YYEKEE (reference sequence). Trimming cost V 0 bases and J 0 bases, with 10 bases left between them. The CDR3 sequence is CASSLDAAGSGANVLTF. For the CDR3, the DNA is TGTGCCAGCAGCTTGGATGCAGCCGGCTCTGGGGCCAACGTCCTGACTTTC.

The chain has TRBV12-3 or TRBV12-4 and TRBJ1-1; D is perhaps TRBD1 (5 bases). The germline V and J ends were trimmed by 6 bases and 8 bases, with 19 bases remaining between them. The CDR3 is 14 amino acids. CDR3 residues: CASSPWWGQMEAFF. As DNA, the CDR3 is TGTGCCAGCAGCCCCTGGTGGGGCCAGATGGAAGCTTTCTTT.

CDR3: CSALGQVNSYEQYF. The CDR3 coding sequence is TGCAGTGCTTTAGGACAGGTTAACTCCTACGAGCAGTACTTC. This rearrangement joins TRBV20-1 to TRBJ2-7; 7 bases align to TRBD1. The ends lost 5 bases at V and 0 bases at J; junction bases unmatched: 7. CDR3 size: 14 residues. The germline gives CDR1 DFQATT, CDR2 SNEGSKA (reference sequence).